These 3 T cell receptor beta chains were sequenced from one sample in a study of blood T cell repertoires in COVID-19. Some clones are missing from TCRdb's copy, which holds only in-frame ones; the method was immunoSEQ multiplex PCR. Of about 150,000 clones listed, around 87% were seen once; the top ten hold 15%. Sequences were obtained from peripheral blood. The receptors were sampled from a woman between 40 and 55 years old with acute or convalescent COVID-19.

V gene TRBV29-1 combines with J gene TRBJ2-7; 8 bases line up with TRBD1. V shed 4 bases, J shed 1 base, and the junction held 9 bases outside the gene matches. The V gene's germline CDR1 is SQVTM and CDR2 ANQGSEA. The length of the CDR3 is 15 residues. CDR3 protein: CSVGGRDRGSYEQYF. The CDR3 bases are TGCAGCGTTGGGGGTCGAGACAGGGGTTCCTACGAGCAGTACTTC.

The chain joins TRBV7-3 to TRBJ2-7; D uncertain. V was pared by 5 bases and J by 2 bases, with 10 bases between. Germline V gene data show CDR1 as SGHTA and CDR2 as FQGTGA. The CDR3 runs 13 residues. The CDR3 sequence is CASSPAVAYEQYF. The CDR3 nucleotides are TGTGCCAGCAGCCCCGCGGTGGCCTACGAGCAGTACTTC. Full variable domain (rest looked up from reference TRBV7-3 and TRBJ2-7): GAGVSQTPSNKVTEKGKYVELRCDPISGHTALYWYRQSLGQGPEFLIYFQGTGAADDSGLPNDRFFAVRPEGSVSTLKIQRTERGDSAVYLCASSPAVAYEQYFGPGTRLTVT.

CDR3 sequence reads: CASSQEARGDYGYTF. The CDR3 coding sequence is TGCGCCAGCAGCCAAGAGGCCAGGGGAGACTATGGCTACACCTTC. The chain has TRBV4-1 and TRBJ1-2; possibly TRBD1 for D (6 bases). There are 15 residues in the CDR3. V shed 0 bases and J shed 3 bases, with 11 bases lying between them. Germline V gene sequence: CDR1 MGHRA, CDR2 YSYEKL.